The clone carrying this T cell receptor (beta chain) appeared a few times. The antigen is unknown. The data belong to a study of post-analysis software for immune sequencing data. The study's findings and limits: Samples from one preparation batch, clustered by F measure, grouped strongly together. TRBV5-6, TRBV5-1 and TRBV20-1 were among four or five TRBV segments more frequent in patients than controls. The study found significantly lower normalized Chao1 diversity in multiple sclerosis patients than in controls.

Unique molecular identifiers were present in the TCR beta cDNA libraries. In TCRdb, the PCR reads were re-called with MiXCR into one record per CDR3 protein. Of roughly 730,000 distinct CDR3 sequences detected, around 27% appear once; the ten largest clones hold around 0.6%. The V segment lost 2 bases and the J segment 2 bases; nucleotides outside the gene matches: 8. The CDR3 sequence is 17 residues long. Per germline, CDR1 MGHRA and CDR2 YSYEKL. The material sequenced was blood. The chain carries TRBV4-1 and TRBJ2-1, with TRBD2 identical over 8 bases. The clonotype was recovered from a girl aged 10 to 17 with multiple sclerosis. The CDR3, as DNA: TGCGCCAGCAGCCAATCCCCGGGGGGGCCAACCTACAATGAGCAGTTCTTC. This codes for CASSQSPGGPTYNEQFF.